This TCR beta chain was documented in a study of blood T cell dynamics during melanoma immunotherapy. Across the whole study: Standard first-line treatment here was pembrolizumab or nivolumab plus ipilimumab in metastatic melanoma.

Concerning this clone itself: No antigen is known for it.

Repertoires were generated with immunoSEQ multiplex PCR, while TCRdb's copy carries only in-frame clones and drops some. The repertoire holds under 20,000 clones, with 70% to 90% as singletons. Study-wide findings and caveats: PBMC repertoires of eventual disease-control patients split at W3 into clonality or diversity gains. Whether repertoire-driving clones were melanoma-specific could not be determined.

As to time point: week 3, after first cycle of checkpoint inhibitor. Germline CDR1 and CDR2: MNHNY and SVGAGI (reference sequence). The CDR3 length is 11 residues. V shed 6 bases and J shed 5 bases, with 8 bases lying between them. The chain uses TRBV6-6 and TRBJ2-7; weak D call: TRBD2 (5 bases). The receptor comes from a human donor with melanoma. This sample comprised blood, obtained from a patient treated with checkpoint blockade. Written as DNA, the CDR3 is TGTGCCAGCAGCAAAGCGGACGAGCAGTACTTC. This gives the protein CASSKADEQYF.